The 13 T cell receptor beta chains below come from one sample, sequenced in a study of cytomegalovirus exposure and HLA in healthy donors. PCR primers comprised 60 Vbeta and 13 Jbeta primers. TCRdb's table, derived via immunoSEQ multiplex PCR, lists solely in-frame clones and lacks some. Here the sample spans some 190,000 clones, 75% to 85% being singletons. Material for sequencing was PBMCs. These receptors came from a woman in her fifties or sixties in good health and CMV-seronegative.

This rearrangement joins TRBV5-1 to TRBJ2-6; TRBD2 is a possible D gene (5 bases). Germline CDR1 SGHRS, CDR2 YFSETQ. Trimming stripped 8 bases from V and 0 bases from J, with 12 bases between. CDR3 length: 15 amino acids. CDR3 protein: CASARESSGANVLTF. The CDR3 DNA sequence: TGCGCCAGTGCGAGGGAGAGCTCTGGGGCCAACGTCCTGACTTTC.

The rearrangement joins TRBV7-2 to TRBJ2-7; TRBD2 agrees at 13 bases. Per the germline V gene, CDR1 is SGHTA and CDR2 is FQGNSA. V lost 0 bases, J lost 2 bases, and 13 bases stayed unmatched. The CDR3 is 20 residues long. The CDR3 loop reads CASSLAALLAGGILPYEQYF. The CDR3 DNA reads TGTGCCAGCAGCTTAGCAGCTCTACTAGCGGGAGGGATACTTCCCTACGAGCAGTACTTC. Based on the CDR3 plus reference TRBV7-2 and TRBJ2-7, the full variable domain is GAGVSQSPSNKVTEKGKDVELRCDPISGHTALYWYRQSLGQGLEFLIYFQGNSAPDKSGLPSDRFSAERTGGSVSTLTIQRTQQEDSAVYLCASSLAALLAGGILPYEQYFGPGTRLTVT.

This chain connects TRBV21-1 to TRBJ2-5; the table's D gene call, TRBD1, was not cross checked with the DNA. TRBV21-1 is given as a pseudogene. The CDR3 totals 14 residues. CDR3 nucleotide sequence: TGTGCCAGCAGCAAAGAGGACAGATGGGAGACCCAGTACTTC. Encoded protein: CASSKEDRWETQYF.

This chain connects TRBV7-2 to TRBJ1-1; TRBD1 is a possible D gene (5 bases). Between the trimmed V and J ends, which lost 3 bases and 6 bases, there was a span of 14 bases. The CDR3 has 14 residues. Germline loops: CDR1 SGHTA, CDR2 FQGNSA. The CDR3 spells CASSLVPGIPEAFF. The CDR3 bases are TGTGCCAGCAGCTTGGTCCCAGGGATCCCTGAAGCTTTCTTT.

This clone was seen more than once but under ten times. The chain employs TRBV5-1 and TRBJ2-6; D call uncertain. The ends were cut back, 0 bases at V and 0 bases at J, with 4 bases in the middle. Germline CDR1 is SGHRS and CDR2 is YFSETQ. This CDR3 region has 15 residues. The CDR3 DNA reads as TGCGCCAGCAGCTTGGTGAGCTCTGGGGCCAACGTCCTGACTTTC. It specifies CASSLVSSGANVLTF. Combining the CDR3 with reference TRBV5-1 and TRBJ2-6 gives the whole variable domain KAGVTQTPRYLIKTRGQQVTLSCSPISGHRSVSWYQQTPGQGLQFLFEYFSETQRNKGNFPGRFSGRQFSNSRSEMNVSTLELGDSALYLCASSLVSSGANVLTFGAGSRLTVL.

This chain connects TRBV5-4 to TRBJ2-1, with TRBD2 matching over 8 bases. The V gene end was trimmed by 0 bases and the J gene end by 5 bases; junction bases not matched to a gene: 7. This CDR3 has 16 amino acids. Germline loops: CDR1 SGHNT, CDR2 YYREEE (reference sequence). CDR3 amino acids: CASSLGGGLADNEQFF. The CDR3 DNA is TGTGCCAGCAGCTTGGGGGGCGGACTAGCCGACAATGAGCAGTTCTTC.

This clone showed up just once. The rearrangement uses TRBV2 and TRBJ2-1; 11 nucleotides agree with TRBD1. Germline CDR1 is SNHLY and CDR2 is FYNNEI. The CDR3 runs 15 residues. V lost 6 bases to trimming and J lost 7 bases; unmatched junction nucleotides: 8. The CDR3 here is CASRSRTGGKNEQFF. The CDR3 DNA sequence: TGTGCCAGCAGATCACGGACAGGGGGCAAGAATGAGCAGTTCTTC.

The chain joins TRBV18 to TRBJ1-2; 8 positions match TRBD1. This CDR3 is 14 amino acids long. Germline trimming cut 0 bases from V and 8 bases from J; bases unmatched to any gene: 5. CDR1 KGHSH and CDR2 LQKENI come from the germline V gene. The CDR3 DNA reads as TGTGCCAGCTCACCACCGGGACAGGAGGTGGGCTACACCTTC. Its protein is CASSPPGQEVGYTF.

The chain carries TRBV29-1 and TRBJ2-5; 8 nucleotides line up with TRBD1. V gave up 6 bases and J gave up 10 bases; unmatched junction bases: 10. Germline CDR1 SQVTM, CDR2 ANQGSEA. The CDR3 covers 12 residues. The CDR3 sequence is CSVTLQGASQYF. DNA of the CDR3: TGCAGCGTAACTCTGCAGGGGGCGAGCCAGTACTTC.

V usage is TRBV5-1 and J usage is TRBJ2-2; weak D call: TRBD2 (5 bases). Germline V gene lookup returns CDR1 SGHRS and CDR2 YFSETQ. CDR3 length equals 15 residues. V was clipped by 1 base and J by 4 bases, with 11 bases between them. The CDR3 sequence: CASSLNGVGTGELFF. The CDR3 DNA follows: TGCGCCAGCAGCTTGAACGGGGTGGGCACCGGGGAGCTGTTTTTT. The variable domain in full, completed from reference TRBV5-1 and TRBJ2-2, reads KAGVTQTPRYLIKTRGQQVTLSCSPISGHRSVSWYQQTPGQGLQFLFEYFSETQRNKGNFPGRFSGRQFSNSRSEMNVSTLELGDSALYLCASSLNGVGTGELFFGEGSRLTVL.

The V call is TRBV19, the J call TRBJ2-1; 7 nucleotides line up with TRBD1. This CDR3 comprises 14 residues. Germline V gene sequence: CDR1 LNHDA, CDR2 SQIVND (reference sequence). V lost 5 bases, J lost 5 bases, and 6 bases stayed unmatched. In nucleotides, the CDR3 is TGTGCCAGTAGTGTCGGGACAGCTAACAATGAGCAGTTCTTC. As protein: CASSVGTANNEQFF. The full variable domain, in which reference TRBV19 and TRBJ2-1 provide the parts outside the CDR3, is DGGITQSPKYLFRKEGQNVTLSCEQNLNHDAMYWYRQDPGQGLRLIYYSQIVNDFQKGDIAEGYSVSREKKESFPLTVTSAQKNPTAFYLCASSVGTANNEQFFGPGTRLTVL.

The chain has TRBV5-6 and TRBJ1-2, with 11 bases fitting TRBD1. CDR1 and CDR2 (germline): SGHDT, YYEEEE. V shed 0 bases, J shed 6 bases, and the junction held 10 bases outside the gene matches. This CDR3 comprises 17 residues. CDR3 loop: CASSLGGGTGGRDGYTF. Here the CDR3 DNA reads TGTGCCAGCAGCTTGGGGGGTGGGACAGGGGGAAGAGATGGCTACACCTTC.

This chain links TRBV6-5 with TRBJ2-5, with 7 bases matching TRBD1. The DNA end lines up better with TRBJ2-7; the J call may be wrong. The CDR3 loop spans 15 amino acids. CDR1 and CDR2 from the germline V gene are MNHEY and SVGAGI. The CDR3 DNA sequence: TGTGCCAGCAGTCAATGGACAGGAACTTCCTACGAGCAGTACTTC. Translating it yields CASSQWTGTSYEQYF.